This passage covers 26 T cell receptor beta chains from one sample sequenced in a study of blood T cells in healthy people across ages. It was with a sample-barcoded 5' primer and a J-beta primer mix that a second PCR of roughly 6 to 12 cycles was run. TCRdb fed the 5' RACE reads into MiXCR, producing one record per CDR3 protein. Of about 1.6 million distinct CDR3 sequences listed, about 31% are singletons. Sequenced sample: blood. Receptor source: a woman between 25 and 40 years old in good health.

This clonotype has more than one count but fewer than ten. The chain uses TRBV13 and TRBJ2-1, with D possibly being TRBD2 (7 bases). The CDR3 is 15 residues long. Trimming shortened V by 1 base and J by 7 bases, and 14 bases separated the two germline ends. Germline loops: CDR1 PRHDT, CDR2 FYEKMQ (reference sequence). CDR3 bases: TGTGCCAGCAGCTTAGAGGGGGAGGGCCAGAATGAGCAGTTCTTC. This codes for CASSLEGEGQNEQFF.

The J gene is TRBJ1-6, the V gene TRBV7-9, with 10 bases matching TRBD1. Unmatched junction bases numbered 1, after V lost 5 bases and J lost 9 bases. There are 13 residues in the CDR3. Germline V gene data show CDR1 as SEHNR and CDR2 as FQNEAQ (reference sequence). This CDR3 is CASSDRGLSPLHF. CDR3 nucleotides: TGTGCCAGCAGCGACAGGGGGCTTTCACCCCTCCACTTT.

This clonotype was counted between two and nine times. CDR3 in amino acids: CSARDTQETQYF. CDR3 DNA sequence: TGCAGTGCTAGGGACACCCAAGAGACCCAGTACTTC. The chain has TRBV20-1 and TRBJ2-5, with D perhaps matching TRBD1 (5 bases). Trimming stripped 3 bases from V and 1 base from J, with 6 bases between. This CDR3 region has 12 residues. Germline loops: CDR1 DFQATT, CDR2 SNEGSKA (reference sequence).

The table lists this clonotype with a few counts. The V gene is TRBV6-6, the J gene TRBJ1-2, with TRBD1 identical over 11 bases. The CDR3 is 14 residues long. Germline CDR1 and CDR2: MNHNY and SVGAGI (reference sequence). V was clipped by 6 bases and J by 4 bases; unmatched bases: 4. The CDR3, as DNA: TGTGCCAGCAGGGGACAGGGGGTATCCTATGGCTACACCTTC. Its protein is CASRGQGVSYGYTF.

The V and J genes are TRBV20-1 and TRBJ2-5, with D unresolved. This CDR3 contains 13 residues. CDR1 and CDR2 (germline): DFQATT, SNEGSKA (reference sequence). V was shortened by 1 base and J by 2 bases, with 8 bases between the two germline ends. Here the CDR3 reads CSARVIKQETQYF. The DNA of the CDR3 is TGCAGTGCTAGAGTGATTAAGCAAGAGACCCAGTACTTC.

Only a few counts were recorded for this clonotype. This chain links TRBV25-1 with TRBJ1-2; D not resolved. This CDR3 is built from 12 residues. CDR1 MGHDK and CDR2 SYGVNS come from the germline V gene. The ends were cut back, 3 bases at V and 5 bases at J, with 7 bases in the middle. The CDR3 here is CASSDLDYGYTF. CDR3 in DNA: TGTGCCAGCAGTGACCTCGATTATGGCTACACCTTC.

The chain has TRBV6-6 and TRBJ1-5, with 7 bases fitting TRBD1. There are 17 residues in the CDR3. The germline V gene encodes CDR1 MNHNY and CDR2 SVGAGI (reference sequence). The junction had 11 bases not matched to a gene; V was cut back by 6 bases and J by 0 bases. CDR3 coding DNA: TGTGCCAGCAGAGAGACAGGGTCGGCTTATAGCAATCAGCCCCAGCATTTT. This encodes CASRETGSAYSNQPQHF.

This clonotype was counted a single time. This chain links TRBV2 with TRBJ1-1, with D maybe TRBD1 (6 bases). Trimming stripped 6 bases from V and 8 bases from J, with 19 bases between. The V gene's germline CDR1 is SNHLY and CDR2 FYNNEI. The CDR3 covers 14 residues. The CDR3: CASRKRGEHYEAFF. In DNA form, the CDR3 reads TGTGCCAGCAGAAAAAGGGGGGAACACTACGAAGCTTTCTTT.

Details on this clonotype: A much larger clone differs by one base, so this may be a read error. The chain joins TRBV12-3 or TRBV12-4 to TRBJ2-7; unclear D gene. V dropped 5 bases and J dropped 7 bases, with 9 bases sitting between them. CDR3 length equals 11 residues. This CDR3 is CASSTVGEQYF. The CDR3 DNA reads as TGTGCCAGCAGTACCGTGGGGGAGCAGTACTTC.

About this clonotype itself: This may be a read error: a much more frequent sequence differs by one nucleotide. The rearrangement links TRBV9 to TRBJ2-7, with a weak D call TRBD1 (5 bases). This CDR3 contains 15 residues. Trimming removed 6 bases at V and 7 bases at J, with 23 bases between. From germline, CDR1 is SGDLS and CDR2 YYNGEE. The CDR3 spells CASNPAWTPQGEQYF. The CDR3 DNA reads as TGTGCCAGCAACCCGGCGTGGACCCCGCAGGGAGAGCAGTACTTC.

This chain joins TRBV19 and TRBJ2-1; perhaps TRBD1 as D (5 bases). Germline-derived CDR1 and CDR2 are LNHDA and SQIVND (reference sequence). Trimming pared 6 bases from V and 7 bases from J, leaving 10 bases between. CDR3 length equals 12 residues. CDR3 DNA sequence: TGTGCCAGTAGGGGGCTTAAAAATGAGCAGTTCTTC. This translates into CASRGLKNEQFF.

CDR3 region: CASSFQAYYEQYF. For the CDR3, the DNA is TGTGCCAGCAGTTTTCAGGCATACTACGAGCAGTACTTC. This chain uses TRBV28 with TRBJ2-5; no reliable D call. The last part of the DNA fits TRBJ2-7 better; the J call may be wrong. The CDR3 extends over 13 amino acids. Germline CDR1 reads MDHEN; CDR2 reads SYDVKM.

The genes are TRBV10-2 and TRBJ1-1; TRBD1 might be the D (5 bases). The CDR3 extends over 14 amino acids. Germline values: CDR1 WSHSY, CDR2 SAAADI. V was clipped by 0 bases and J by 3 bases, with 8 bases between them. CDR3 in DNA: TGCGCCAGCAGTGAGTCCCTCAGGGACACTGAAGCTTTCTTT. It translates to CASSESLRDTEAFF.

The V and J genes are TRBV29-1 and TRBJ2-2, with 7 bases that match TRBD2. The germline V gene has CDR1 SQVTM and CDR2 ANQGSEA. The CDR3 has 15 residues. The trim removed 3 bases at V and 5 bases at J, leaving 9 bases unmatched. The DNA for the CDR3 is TGCAGCGTTGAGAATCGCGGGGGTGGTACCGGGGAGCTGTTTTTT. Translating gives CSVENRGGGTGELFF.

The rearrangement uses TRBV30 and TRBJ1-2; no clear D. CDR1 is GTSNPN and CDR2 is SVGIG in the germline V gene (reference sequence). Trimming cost V 5 bases and J 0 bases, with 10 bases left between them. The CDR3 totals 13 residues. Written as DNA, the CDR3 is TGTGCCTGGCGGGTGGCTACTAACTATGGCTACACCTTC. It codes for CAWRVATNYGYTF. The full variable domain, completed using reference TRBV30 and TRBJ1-2, is SQTIHQWPATLVQPVGSPLSLECTVEGTSNPNLYWYRQAAGRGLQLLFYSVGIGQISSEVPQNLSASRPQDRQFILSSKKLLLSDSGFYLCAWRVATNYGYTFGSGTRLTVV.

The chain recombines TRBV7-2 with TRBJ2-5; D gene unclear. Germline loops: CDR1 SGHTA, CDR2 FQGNSA. The CDR3 sequence is 16 residues long. V lost 5 bases to trimming and J lost 1 base, with 17 bases between them. CDR3 DNA: TGTGCCAGCAGCACACCTGGTCCTGGCGGCCAAGAGACCCAGTACTTC. Translation gives CASSTPGPGGQETQYF. The full variable domain, in which reference TRBV7-2 and TRBJ2-5 provide the parts outside the CDR3, is GAGVSQSPSNKVTEKGKDVELRCDPISGHTALYWYRQSLGQGLEFLIYFQGNSAPDKSGLPSDRFSAERTGGSVSTLTIQRTQQEDSAVYLCASSTPGPGGQETQYFGPGTRLLVL.

CDR3 amino acids: CASRDGPKNIQYF. The CDR3 DNA is TGTGCCAGCAGGGACGGACCTAAAAACATTCAGTACTTC. The chain uses TRBV6-5 and TRBJ2-4; D gene unclear. Germline-derived CDR1 and CDR2 are MNHEY and SVGAGI. The CDR3 runs 13 residues. The V gene lost 6 bases and the J gene lost 4 bases, with 10 bases spanning the gap.

This chain links TRBV10-2 with TRBJ2-4; the match to TRBD1 covers 10 bases. The J segment lost 13 bases and the V segment lost 6 bases, leaving 9 bases of the junction unmatched. Looked up from germline, CDR1 is WSHSY and CDR2 is SAAADI. The CDR3 sequence is 13 residues long. The CDR3 DNA is TGCGCCAGCAGCAAGGGACAGGGGTTGTTGCAGTACTTC. It specifies CASSKGQGLLQYF.

This clonotype has more than one count but fewer than ten. The chain uses TRBV29-1 and TRBJ2-7; 11 bases align to TRBD2. The CDR3 spans 17 residues. The J segment lost 2 bases and the V segment lost 8 bases, leaving 17 bases of the junction unmatched. Germline-derived CDR1 and CDR2 are SQVTM and ANQGSEA. Here the CDR3 reads CSPLTEPTSGGAYEQYF. CDR3 nucleotides: TGCAGCCCCCTGACAGAGCCAACTAGCGGGGGAGCCTACGAGCAGTACTTC.

This clonotype has just a few counts. The rearrangement links TRBV5-5 to TRBJ1-5, with 11 positions matching TRBD1. Germline CDR1 SGHKS, CDR2 YYEKEE (reference sequence). Germline trimming cut 7 bases from V and 2 bases from J; bases unmatched to any gene: 8. This CDR3 comprises 16 residues. The DNA of the CDR3 is TGTGCCAGCCGACGGACAGGGGGCGAGGGCAATCAGCCCCAGCATTTT. The encoded protein is CASRRTGGEGNQPQHF.

This chain uses TRBV6-1 with TRBJ1-1; weak D call: TRBD1 (5 bases). Germline CDR1 and CDR2: MNHNS and SASEGT. V was pared by 6 bases and J by 9 bases, with 11 bases between. This CDR3 has 11 residues. The CDR3 DNA reads TGTGCCAGCAGAGAGACAGTACAAGCTTTCTTT. The encoded protein is CASRETVQAFF.

J is TRBJ1-2 and V is TRBV9; D remains ambiguous. This CDR3 has 13 amino acids. Trimming shortened V by 2 bases and J by 4 bases, and 9 bases separated the two germline ends. Germline V gene lookup returns CDR1 SGDLS and CDR2 YYNGEE. The CDR3 sequence is CASSVPGTYGYTF. In DNA, the CDR3 is TGTGCCAGCAGCGTGCCAGGTACCTATGGCTACACCTTC.

This clonotype was detected ten times or more. V gene TRBV12-3 or TRBV12-4 combines with J gene TRBJ2-5; perhaps TRBD2 as D (6 bases). CDR3 length: 14 amino acids. Trimming left V 4 bases short and J 3 bases short, with 12 bases between. The CDR3 sequence: CASSSDSGEETQYF. As DNA, the CDR3 is TGTGCCAGCAGTTCGGACTCGGGGGAAGAGACCCAGTACTTC.

The rearrangement uses TRBV3-1 and TRBJ2-3; D is undetermined. CDR3 size: 15 residues. The germline V and J ends were trimmed by 4 bases and 6 bases, with 17 bases remaining between them. The germline CDR1 and CDR2 sequences are LGHDT and YNNKEL (reference sequence). CDR3: CASSPRRPTADTQYF. CDR3 in DNA: TGTGCCAGCAGCCCCAGGCGACCAACGGCGGATACGCAGTATTTT.

V and J are TRBV7-2 and TRBJ2-7, with 13 bases aligning to TRBD2. J gave up 10 bases and V 5 bases, and 17 bases lay outside the gene matches. Germline CDR1 is SGHTA and CDR2 is FQGNSA. CDR3 size: 17 residues. The CDR3, as DNA: TGTGCCAGCAGCCGTGGGACTAGCGGGGACCGCGGAGGGCCCCAGTACTTC. It encodes CASSRGTSGDRGGPQYF. Variable domain in full (rest from reference TRBV7-2 and TRBJ2-7): GAGVSQSPSNKVTEKGKDVELRCDPISGHTALYWYRQSLGQGLEFLIYFQGNSAPDKSGLPSDRFSAERTGGSVSTLTIQRTQQEDSAVYLCASSRGTSGDRGGPQYFGPGTRLTVT.

The CDR3 loop reads CASSLGSERSTDTQYF. Here the CDR3 DNA reads TGTGCCAGCAGCTTGGGTTCAGAACGAAGCACAGATACGCAGTATTTT. The chain carries TRBV5-4 and TRBJ2-3; D remains unclear. In germline, CDR1 is SGHNT, CDR2 YYREEE (reference sequence). The CDR3 is 16 residues long. Trimming took off 0 bases at V and 0 bases at J, with 11 bases between the two ends.